The rows below give T cell receptor beta chains drawn from one sample of a study of CD4 T cell repertoires in COVID-19. Generated by immunoSEQ multiplex PCR, the TCRdb table keeps only in-frame clones and is missing some. The sample has 60,000 to 90,000 clones, 80% to 90% seen once. The source was CD4+ T cells from peripheral blood, collected after recovery from COVID-19. The origin of the receptors is a human donor who had COVID-19. Both conserved end residues are part of each CDR3. D genes are given only for firm matches. Some rows mark clone size as missing; the rest say once, few, many or name a class of expanded clone.

abundance	v_gene	j_gene	d_gene	CDR3nt	CDR3aa
NA	TRBV6-2/TRBV6-3	TRBJ1-2	NA	TGTGCCAGCAGTTACTTAGGAGCTAACTATGGCTACACCTTC	CASSYLGANYGYTF
once	TRBV5-1	TRBJ1-1	NA	TGCGCCAGCAGCCCGACAGTTACAAACACTGAAGCTTTCTTT	CASSPTVTNTEAFF
NA	TRBV28	TRBJ2-7	TRBD1	TGTGCCAGCAAGAGGGGGCCTTCCGAGCAGTACTTC	CASKRGPSEQYF
NA	TRBV11-3	TRBJ2-1	TRBD2	TGTGCCAGCAGCTCTAGCGGAAGCTCCTACAATGAGCAGTTCTTC	CASSSSGSSYNEQFF
NA	TRBV5-1	TRBJ2-2	TRBD1	TGCGCCAGCTCCCGGGCAGGGGGTGGCACCGGGGAGCTGTTTTTT	CASSRAGGGTGELFF
NA	TRBV27	TRBJ2-1	NA	TGTGCCAGCAGGCAGGGAAGCTCCTACAATGAGCAGTTCTTC	CASRQGSSYNEQFF
NA	TRBV11-2	TRBJ2-1	NA	TGTGCCAGCAGCTTAGATAGCGTCTCCTACAATGAGCAGTTCTTC	CASSLDSVSYNEQFF
once	TRBV6-5	TRBJ1-1	TRBD1	TGTGCCAGCAGTTACAGGGACAGGGTGGAAGCTTTCTTT	CASSYRDRVEAFF
NA	TRBV6-5	TRBJ1-2	NA	TGTGCCAGCACCTCGTTGGGTGGCAGGACCTATGGCTACACCTTC	CASTSLGGRTYGYTF
NA	TRBV7-2	TRBJ2-3	NA	TGTGCCAGCAGCTTAGGGGCTCCCCCAGATACGCAGTATTTT	CASSLGAPPDTQYF
NA	TRBV6-2/TRBV6-3	TRBJ2-1	NA	TGTGCCAGCAGGTACAGGGAACATGAGCAGTTCTTC	CASRYREHEQFF
NA	TRBV13	TRBJ2-3	NA	TGTGCCAGCAGCTTACAGACTGGCGGTCAGTATTTT	CASSLQTGGQYF
NA	TRBV25-1	TRBJ2-4	TRBD1	TGTGCCAGCAGTGAATACCCGACAGGGGGGGGCAAAAACATTCAGTACTTC	CASSEYPTGGGKNIQYF
NA	TRBV7-8	TRBJ1-2	NA	TGTGCCAGCAGCGCCTTACAGGTTTCCTATGGCTACACCTTC	CASSALQVSYGYTF
NA	TRBV7-2	TRBJ1-6	NA	TGTGCCAGCAGCTTAGAGCAGAGCTCCTATAATTCACCCCTCCACTTT	CASSLEQSSYNSPLHF
NA	TRBV21-1	TRBJ2-1	NA	TGTGCCAGCAGCAAAGAGGGCCGTAGCTCCTACAATGAGCAGTTCTTC	CASSKEGRSSYNEQFF
few	TRBV11-2	TRBJ2-5	TRBD2	TGTGCCAGCAGACCCGGGACTACCAAGAATGAGTACTTC	CASRPGTTKNEYF
NA	TRBV5-1	TRBJ1-3	NA	TGCGCCAGCAGCACGCAGGGGCCCTCCTCTGGAAACACCATATATTTT	CASSTQGPSSGNTIYF
NA	TRBV18	TRBJ1-1	NA	TGTGCCAGCTCACCCGCCAGCGTCAACACTGAAGCTTTCTTT	CASSPASVNTEAFF